One and the same sample provided the 4 T cell receptor beta chains below, sequenced in a study of a mutant IDH1 vaccine in newly diagnosed glioma. Time point reported: baseline, week 1 (first vaccination visit). Treatment meaning: pre-vaccination baseline after standard-of-care therapy. Clones were sequenced by immunoSEQ multiplex PCR, and TCRdb holds only the in-frame ones, with some missing. The sample lists approximately 100,000 clones, 70% to 90% occurring once. The material sequenced was PBMCs, taken from a glioma patient treated with radiotherapy, temozolomide or both. The origin of the receptors is a woman between 50 and 59 years old with glioma.

The rearrangement uses TRBV11-2 and TRBJ2-2, with D perhaps TRBD1 (6 bases). CDR3 length: 16 residues. The germline V gene encodes CDR1 SGHAT and CDR2 FQNNGV. The V gene lost 4 bases and the J gene lost 8 bases, with 20 bases spanning the gap. CDR3 protein: CASSSLRYGGLGELFF. The CDR3 nucleotides read TGTGCCAGCAGCTCCCTGAGATATGGGGGCCTTGGGGAGCTGTTTTTT.

This sequence joins TRBV4-2 and TRBJ2-6, with no clear D. This CDR3 spans 16 amino acids. V was pared by 4 bases and J by 2 bases, with 12 bases between. Germline V gene lookup returns CDR1 LGHNA and CDR2 YNFKEQ. The CDR3 coding sequence is TGTGCCAGCAGCCCCTCCGGCAGACCTGGGGCCAACGTCCTGACTTTC. It yields the protein CASSPSGRPGANVLTF.

The rearrangement joins TRBV19 to TRBJ2-1; tentatively, D is TRBD1 (5 bases). The CDR3 sequence is 14 residues long. Germline V CDR1 and CDR2: LNHDA, SQIVND (reference sequence). The V gene lost 10 bases and the J gene lost 2 bases, with 15 bases spanning the gap. CDR3 sequence reads: CATADSGAYNEQFF. CDR3 nucleotides: TGTGCCACCGCCGACAGTGGTGCCTACAATGAGCAGTTCTTC.

The chain combines TRBV27 with TRBJ2-7; TRBD1 is a possible D gene (6 bases). Trimming shortened V by 6 bases and J by 0 bases, and 15 bases separated the two germline ends. Germline assignment: CDR1 MNHEY and CDR2 SMNVEV (reference sequence). This CDR3 has 15 amino acids. The CDR3 loop is CASRPGQRASYEQYF. The CDR3 nucleotides are TGTGCCAGCAGACCGGGACAAAGAGCCTCCTACGAGCAGTACTTC.